The present T cell receptor (beta chain) was sequenced within a study of T cells after yellow fever vaccination. The overall study: Each low-cell-number fraction was prepared by means of SMART-Seq v4 Ultra Low Input. Points from the study as a whole: Peaking faster, on day 5 versus 15, the secondary response was nonetheless weaker.

They built TCR cDNA with 5'RACE template switching, a step that put in a universal primer site and UMIs. TCRdb processed the 5' RACE reads anew with MiXCR; each CDR3 protein has one entry. The sample holds over 65,000 distinct CDR3 sequences; about an eighth are singletons and the top ten take just under 25%. The CDR3 totals 18 residues. CDR1 is LGHDT and CDR2 is YNNKEL in the germline V gene (reference sequence). Trimming removed 1 base from V and 2 bases from J; junction bases left unmatched: 11. This clonotype was recorded many times. The receptor's source is a man aged 18 to 29 who received the YFV17D yellow fever vaccine. The sample was CD8+ T cells not binding an NS4B(214-222) dextramer, sorted from PBMCs, taken about 21 days after the first yellow fever vaccination. The rearrangement joins TRBV3-1 to TRBJ2-3; TRBD2 matches 8 bases. The CDR3 nucleotides read TGTGCCAGCAGCCAAGTCCCTAAAGCGGGGGCGATCACAGATACGCAGTATTTT. Translated, it gives CASSQVPKAGAITDTQYF.